A single sample is the source of the 5 T cell receptor beta chains below, sequenced in a study of blood T cell repertoires in COVID-19. Profiled with immunoSEQ multiplex PCR; TCRdb holds only in-frame clones, not every one. The sample gives tens of thousands of clones, approximately 90% of which show up once; around 2% is in the top ten. The sample consisted of peripheral blood. The receptors stem from a man aged 50 to 59 with active or convalescent COVID-19.

This clone was found once. The chain has TRBV15 and TRBJ2-5, with a tentative D call TRBD1 (6 bases). V shed 7 bases and J shed 1 base, with 16 bases lying between them. Germline CDR1 LNHNV, CDR2 YYDKDF (reference sequence). This CDR3 comprises 15 residues. The DNA of the CDR3 is TGTGCCACCAACCCTGGTGGGGGCGGCCAAGAGACCCAGTACTTC. Amino acid sequence: CATNPGGGGQETQYF. The full variable domain, with the rest looked up from reference TRBV15 and TRBJ2-5, is DAMVIQNPRYQVTQFGKPVTLSCSQTLNHNVMYWYQQKSSQAPKLLFHYYDKDFNNEADTPDNFQSRRPNTSFCFLDIRSPGLGDTAMYLCATNPGGGGQETQYFGPGTRLLVL.

The genes are TRBV30 and TRBJ2-7; maybe TRBD1 (6 bases). The CDR3 length is 15 residues. The germline gives CDR1 GTSNPN, CDR2 SVGIG (reference sequence). The V gene lost 3 bases and the J gene lost 1 base, with 16 bases spanning the gap. The CDR3 coding sequence is TGTGCCTGGAGGCCCATGGGGGCGATGTCCTACGAGCAGTACTTC. Its protein is CAWRPMGAMSYEQYF. Full variable domain (outside the CDR3, taken from reference TRBV30 and TRBJ2-7): SQTIHQWPATLVQPVGSPLSLECTVEGTSNPNLYWYRQAAGRGLQLLFYSVGIGQISSEVPQNLSASRPQDRQFILSSKKLLLSDSGFYLCAWRPMGAMSYEQYFGPGTRLTVT.

The chain joins TRBV4-3 to TRBJ1-6; D remains unclear. Germline loops: CDR1 LGHNA, CDR2 YSLEER. Trimming left V 3 bases short and J 3 bases short, with 18 bases between. CDR3 length equals 18 residues. CDR3 DNA sequence: TGCGCCAGCAGCCAGGTCGTGTCCGGGTTCGACTATAATTCACCCCTCCACTTT. Translating it yields CASSQVVSGFDYNSPLHF.

The chain links TRBV5-8 to TRBJ2-4; no clear D gene. The V gene lost 4 bases and the J gene lost 12 bases, with 8 bases spanning the gap. The CDR3 is 10 residues long. Germline values: CDR1 SGHTS, CDR2 YDEGEE. The CDR3 DNA is TGTGCCAGCAGCGTGACTCCTCAGTACTTC. Translation: CASSVTPQYF.

The rearrangement joins TRBV24-1 to TRBJ2-1, with 12 bases fitting TRBD2. The CDR3 is 15 residues long. V gave up 6 bases and J gave up 6 bases; unmatched junction bases: 5. Germline lookup yields CDR1 KGHDR and CDR2 SFDVKD. The CDR3 loop is CATSIGLAGTNEQFF. DNA of the CDR3: TGTGCCACCAGTATTGGACTAGCGGGAACCAATGAGCAGTTCTTC.